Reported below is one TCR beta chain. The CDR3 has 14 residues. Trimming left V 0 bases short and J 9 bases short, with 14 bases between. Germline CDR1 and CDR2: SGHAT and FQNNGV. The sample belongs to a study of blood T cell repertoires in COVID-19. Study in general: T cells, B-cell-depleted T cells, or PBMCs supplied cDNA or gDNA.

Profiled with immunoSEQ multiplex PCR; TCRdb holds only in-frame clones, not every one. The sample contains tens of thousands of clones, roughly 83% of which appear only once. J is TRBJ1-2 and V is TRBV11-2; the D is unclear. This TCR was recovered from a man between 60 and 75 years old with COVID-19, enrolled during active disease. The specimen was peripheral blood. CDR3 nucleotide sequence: TGTGCCAGCAGCTTAGACGCCCTGTCTAGACGCTACACCTTC. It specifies CASSLDALSRRYTF.